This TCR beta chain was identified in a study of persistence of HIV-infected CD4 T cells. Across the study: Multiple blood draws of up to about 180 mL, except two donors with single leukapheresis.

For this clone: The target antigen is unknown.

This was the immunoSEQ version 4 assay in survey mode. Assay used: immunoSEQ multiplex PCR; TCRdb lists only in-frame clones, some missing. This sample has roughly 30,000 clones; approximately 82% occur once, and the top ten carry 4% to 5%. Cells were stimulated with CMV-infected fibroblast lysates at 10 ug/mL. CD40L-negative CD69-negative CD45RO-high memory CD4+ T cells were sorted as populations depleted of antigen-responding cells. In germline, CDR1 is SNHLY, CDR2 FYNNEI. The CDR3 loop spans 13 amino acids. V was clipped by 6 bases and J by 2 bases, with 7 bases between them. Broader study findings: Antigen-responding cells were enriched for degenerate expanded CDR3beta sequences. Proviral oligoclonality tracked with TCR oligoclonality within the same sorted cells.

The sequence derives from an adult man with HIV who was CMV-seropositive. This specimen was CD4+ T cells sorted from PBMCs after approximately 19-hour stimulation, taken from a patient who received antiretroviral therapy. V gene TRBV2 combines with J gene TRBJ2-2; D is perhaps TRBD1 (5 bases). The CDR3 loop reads CASRQGNTGELFF. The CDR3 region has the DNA TGTGCCAGCAGGCAGGGTAACACCGGGGAGCTGTTTTTT.